This T cell receptor beta chain was profiled in a study of CD8+CD57+ T cells in acquired aplastic anemia. On the study more broadly: The sorted CD4+ and CD8+ cells yielded an average about 3.3 ug of DNA. As sequenced from healthy donors, CD4+ cells averaged about 10 million reads. General study results and limits: Levels of CD8+ Simpson's diversity were not significantly distinct in patients versus controls. Researchers report that approximately 28 CD8+ CDR3 sequences appeared in both patients and controls.

Turning to this clonotype: Its antigen is undetermined. A much larger clone sits a single nucleotide away, making a read error possible. Likely a read error: the CDR3 ends without its conserved phenylalanine or tryptophan.

CDR3 and TCR beta VDJ profiling relied on genomic DNA as the template. A single record per CDR3 protein comes from TCRdb applying MiXCR to the reads. The sample consists of just over 400,000 distinct CDR3 sequences, about 70% of them appearing once. The origin of this receptor is a human donor in good health, serving as a control. Sequencing was performed on sorted CD4+, CD8+, or CD8+CD57+ T cells (not recorded which) from PBMCs.

The CDR3 bases are TGTGCCAGCAGGGTTCCCAGGGGGCGTGGGTCTACTGAAGCTTTCTCT. Translating gives CASRVPRGRGSTEAFS. The V call is TRBV27, the J call TRBJ1-1; 8 bases line up with TRBD1. Looked up from germline, CDR1 is MNHEY and CDR2 is SMNVEV (reference sequence). With 6 bases clipped from V and 5 bases from J, the junction kept 14 bases outside the gene matches. The CDR3 is made up of 16 amino acids.